The 10 T cell receptor beta chains in this list originate from one sample, sequenced in a study of post-analysis software for immune sequencing data. General study results and limits: Patients used several TRBV segments, including TRBV5-6, TRBV5-1 and TRBV20-1, more often than controls.

The antigens of these receptors remain unknown. Carried by the TCR beta cDNA libraries were unique molecular identifiers. MiXCR, run by TCRdb on the PCR reads, gives a single entry per CDR3 protein. The profile shows 700,000 to 900,000 distinct CDR3 sequences, more than 45% of them singletons. Sample: blood. Receptors originate from a girl aged 5 to 17 with multiple sclerosis.

This clonotype has only a few counts. This sequence joins TRBV10-3 and TRBJ2-5; D ambiguous. CDR1 ENHRY and CDR2 SYGVKD come from the germline V gene. Trimming shortened V by 6 bases and J by 2 bases, and 10 bases separated the two germline ends. The CDR3 is 13 residues long. The CDR3 loop reads CAIRGQAQETQYF. CDR3 in DNA: TGTGCCATCAGAGGCCAGGCGCAAGAGACCCAGTACTTC.

This clonotype was observed a handful of times. The rearrangement joins TRBV7-8 to TRBJ1-6, with D perhaps matching TRBD1 (5 bases). The CDR3 sequence is 19 residues long. Trimming cost V 5 bases and J 5 bases, with 25 bases left between them. CDR1 and CDR2 (germline): SGHVS, FQNEAQ. CDR3 residues: CASSPEVALGVANNSPLHF. CDR3 nucleotides: TGTGCCAGCAGCCCAGAGGTGGCGTTAGGGGTAGCAAATAATTCACCCCTCCACTTT. The full variable domain, with the rest looked up from reference TRBV7-8 and TRBJ1-6, is GAGVSQSPRYKVAKRGQDVALRCDPISGHVSLFWYQQALGQGPEFLTYFQNEAQLDKSGLPSDRFFAERPEGSVSTLKIQRTQQEDSAVYLCASSPEVALGVANNSPLHFGNGTRLTVT.

The chain uses TRBV4-1 and TRBJ2-7; D might be TRBD1 or TRBD2, each matching 5 bases. The CDR3 is 14 residues long. V was shortened by 0 bases and J by 7 bases, with 13 bases between the two germline ends. Germline V gene lookup returns CDR1 MGHRA and CDR2 YSYEKL. CDR3 region: CASSQEVAGSEQYF. CDR3 DNA: TGCGCCAGCAGCCAAGAAGTAGCAGGGAGTGAGCAGTACTTC.

This clonotype was counted once. V gene TRBV20-1 combines with J gene TRBJ2-1; D remains unclear. Deletions cut 6 bases from V and 7 bases from J, with 22 bases between. The CDR3 is made up of 15 amino acids. CDR1 and CDR2 from the germline V gene are DFQATT and SNEGSKA (reference sequence). CDR3 in DNA: TGCAGTGCCCCCAGCCGGATTCACACCCGGAATGAGCAGTTCTTC. Translation gives CSAPSRIHTRNEQFF.

The sample holds a few counts of this clonotype. This chain uses TRBV20-1 with TRBJ2-7; D may correspond to TRBD1 or TRBD2 (5 bases each). V lost 3 bases, J lost 5 bases, and 14 bases lay in between. There are 13 residues in the CDR3. Germline V gene sequence: CDR1 DFQATT, CDR2 SNEGSKA (reference sequence). The DNA for the CDR3 is TGCAGTGCTAGGTCGGGGCGGATCCACGAGCAGTACTTC. This gives the protein CSARSGRIHEQYF.

The chain recombines TRBV7-2 with TRBJ2-4, with TRBD2 identical over 8 bases. After removal of 5 bases from V and 13 bases from J, the junction contained 13 bases not matched to a gene. The germline V gene has CDR1 SGHTA and CDR2 FQGNSA. The length of the CDR3 is 14 residues. The CDR3 here is CASSPSHSGASQYF. CDR3 DNA: TGTGCCAGCAGCCCCTCGCATAGCGGGGCCTCCCAGTACTTC. The full variable domain, its missing parts supplied by reference TRBV7-2 and TRBJ2-4, is GAGVSQSPSNKVTEKGKDVELRCDPISGHTALYWYRQSLGQGLEFLIYFQGNSAPDKSGLPSDRFSAERTGGSVSTLTIQRTQQEDSAVYLCASSPSHSGASQYFGAGTRLSVL.

This clonotype was seen a few times. An end of the junction does not agree with germline; a read error may underlie this. V and J are TRBV4-2 and TRBJ2-7; D is possibly TRBD1 or TRBD2 (5 bases each). The CDR3 has 11 amino acids. Per the germline V gene, CDR1 is LGHNA and CDR2 is YNFKEQ. Here the CDR3 DNA reads TGCGCCAGCAGCCAAGGGACCGAGCAGTACTTC. Translated, it gives CASSQGTEQYF.

This clonotype was found a few times. The genes are TRBV5-1 and TRBJ2-7; possibly TRBD1 for D (5 bases). Trimming shortened V by 2 bases and J by 2 bases, and 11 bases separated the two germline ends. Germline V CDR1 and CDR2: SGHRS, YFSETQ. The length of the CDR3 is 14 residues. Here the CDR3 reads CASSFLPGTYEQYF. CDR3 nucleotide sequence: TGCGCCAGCAGCTTTCTCCCAGGGACCTACGAGCAGTACTTC. Variable domain in full (rest from reference TRBV5-1 and TRBJ2-7): KAGVTQTPRYLIKTRGQQVTLSCSPISGHRSVSWYQQTPGQGLQFLFEYFSETQRNKGNFPGRFSGRQFSNSRSEMNVSTLELGDSALYLCASSFLPGTYEQYFGPGTRLTVT.

J is TRBJ2-1 and V is TRBV28; D may be TRBD2 (5 bases). The ends were cut back, 1 base at V and 6 bases at J, with 10 bases in the middle. CDR1 MDHEN and CDR2 SYDVKM come from the germline V gene. The CDR3 is made up of 14 amino acids. The CDR3 sequence: CASSLYGVSNEQFF. CDR3 in DNA: TGTGCCAGCAGTTTATACGGGGTCTCCAATGAGCAGTTCTTC. Using reference TRBV28 and TRBJ2-1 for the parts outside the CDR3, the full variable domain is DVKVTQSSRYLVKRTGEKVFLECVQDMDHENMFWYRQDPGLGLRLIYFSYDVKMKEKGDIPEGYSVSREKKERFSLILESASTNQTSMYLCASSLYGVSNEQFFGPGTRLTVL.

The CDR3 sequence is CASRLHNYGYTF. Here the CDR3 DNA reads TGTGCCAGCAGACTTCATAACTATGGCTACACCTTC. This chain joins TRBV9 and TRBJ1-2; D uncertain. V lost 5 bases to trimming and J lost 1 base, with 6 bases between them. The CDR3 loop spans 12 amino acids. The germline V gene has CDR1 SGDLS and CDR2 YYNGEE.